This is a list of T cell receptor beta chains from one sample in a study of blood T cell repertoires in COVID-19. Only in-frame clones appear in the TCRdb table, and some are missing; sequencing was by immunoSEQ multiplex PCR. The data hold 50,000 to 70,000 clones, with 80% to 90% observed a single time. The sample taken for sequencing was peripheral blood. These receptors originate from a woman in her sixties or seventies with active COVID-19. CDR3s include the opening cysteine and the closing phenylalanine or tryptophan. D genes are given only for firm matches. Size is stated for part of the rows, as once, few or many counts, or as a class when the clone is expanded.

D	size	V	J	DNA	CDR3
TRBD2	.	TRBV6-4	TRBJ2-3	TGTGCCAGCAGTGACCCCGTCGGGCGGGAGGGCCGAGATACGCAGTATTTT	CASSDPVGREGRDTQYF
TRBD1	.	TRBV5-1	TRBJ2-5	TGCGCCAGCAGCCTGGGACAGGGGGCAAGATTTCGGGAGACCCAGTACTTC	CASSLGQGARFRETQYF
TRBD1	.	TRBV6-6	TRBJ2-1	TGTGCCAGCAGTTCTCCAAAAACAGGGGCCTACAATGAGCAGTTCTTC	CASSSPKTGAYNEQFF
.	.	TRBV7-8	TRBJ2-6	TGTGCCAGCAGCTTATCCTTTTCCAACGTCCTGACTTTC	CASSLSFSNVLTF
TRBD2	.	TRBV3-1/TRBV3-2	TRBJ2-1	TGTGCCAGCAGACTTAGCGGGAGCGCCTACAATGAGCAGTTCTTC	CASRLSGSAYNEQFF
TRBD2	few	TRBV7-9	TRBJ2-3	TGTGCCAGCAGCTCCCCGGGTAGCGGGAGCAGGACAGATACGCAGTATTTT	CASSSPGSGSRTDTQYF
.	.	TRBV7-9	TRBJ2-2	TGTGCCAGTCAGAAAGGGGGGGAACGAACCGGGGAGCTGTTTTTT	CASQKGGERTGELFF
TRBD2	.	TRBV23-1	TRBJ2-7	TGCGCCAGCAGTCGTGGACTAGCGGGAGGTGATTACGAGCAGTACTTC	CASSRGLAGGDYEQYF
.	.	TRBV5-1	TRBJ2-7	TGCGCCAGCAGCTTGGCAGGGAACTACGAGCAGTACTTC	CASSLAGNYEQYF
TRBD1	.	TRBV28	TRBJ2-7	TGTGCCAGCAGTTCCTCAGACAGGGCCTACGAGCAGTACTTC	CASSSSDRAYEQYF
.	.	TRBV29-1	TRBJ2-3	TGCAGCGTTACCTCTGGCTTGGTAGGACACGGATATAAAGCAGATACGCAGTATTTT	CSVTSGLVGHGYKADTQYF
.	.	TRBV24-1	TRBJ2-3	TGTGCCACCAGTGACCTTGACCGACTAGGAACAGATACGCAGTATTTT	CATSDLDRLGTDTQYF
TRBD2	.	TRBV2	TRBJ2-1	TGTGCCAGCAGTGTAAGCGGGAGATGGGATGAGCAGTTCTTC	CASSVSGRWDEQFF
.	.	TRBV28	TRBJ1-1	TGTGCCAGCAGTGCCCAAAGGGGCAGGGGCACTGAAGCTTTCTTT	CASSAQRGRGTEAFF
.	.	TRBV11-2	TRBJ1-6	TGTGCCAGCAGCTTAGATCTAGCTACAGGGAATTCACCCCTCCACTTT	CASSLDLATGNSPLHF
.	.	TRBV5-1	TRBJ2-5	TGCGCCAGCAGCCGGGGACTTACACAAGAGACCCAGTACTTC	CASSRGLTQETQYF
.	many	TRBV28	TRBJ1-2	TGTGCCAGCAGTCCAACAGAATTTACTAACTATGGCTACACCTTC	CASSPTEFTNYGYTF
.	.	TRBV19	TRBJ2-3	TGTGCCAGTACCCTAGAAGGCGGGCGCGGGGATACGCAGTATTTT	CASTLEGGRGDTQYF
TRBD1	.	TRBV30	TRBJ1-5	TGTGCCTGGCGGACAGGGGGACTGGGTCAGCCCCAGCATTTT	CAWRTGGLGQPQHF
.	.	TRBV19	TRBJ1-5	TGTGCCAGTAGAAAAAAGGGTCAGGGATCAGATCAGCCCCAGCATTTT	CASRKKGQGSDQPQHF
.	.	TRBV29-1	TRBJ1-4	TGCAGCGTACAGGGCGCAACTAATGAAAAACTGTTTTTT	CSVQGATNEKLFF
.	few	TRBV11-2	TRBJ1-2	TGTGCCAGCAGCCCTAACCAGGGCAGCCCAAAGGACTACACCTTC	CASSPNQGSPKDYTF
TRBD2	.	TRBV10-3	TRBJ2-3	TGTGCCATCAGTGACTTTGGACTAGCGGGAGGGCAGGCAGATACGCAGTATTTT	CAISDFGLAGGQADTQYF
TRBD1	.	TRBV11-3	TRBJ2-1	TGTGCCAGCAGCTTAGATCTTGGTTTGTTGGGACAGGGGAATGAGCAGTTCTTC	CASSLDLGLLGQGNEQFF
.	once	TRBV3-1/TRBV3-2	TRBJ2-5	TGTGCCAGCAGCCTCACGGGGGTCGGCGAGACCCAGTACTTC	CASSLTGVGETQYF
.	.	TRBV4-1	TRBJ2-6	TGCGCCAGCAGCCAAGATTTCAGTGGTGGGGCCAACGTCCTGACTTTC	CASSQDFSGGANVLTF
TRBD2	.	TRBV19	TRBJ2-1	TGTGCCAGTAGTGAGACTAGCGGAGGCTCCTACAATGAGCAGTTCTTC	CASSETSGGSYNEQFF
TRBD1	.	TRBV2	TRBJ1-4	TGTGCCAGCAGCGACAGGGTTGGTGATGAAAAACTGTTTTTT	CASSDRVGDEKLFF
.	.	TRBV28	TRBJ1-1	TGTGCCAGCACTGGGGCGACTGAAGCTTTCTTT	CASTGATEAFF
TRBD2	.	TRBV10-3	TRBJ2-7	TGTGCCATCAGTGAGCTGAGCGGGAAGTACGAGCAGTACTTC	CAISELSGKYEQYF
.	.	TRBV19	TRBJ1-2	TGTGCCAGTAGTCAAACGAGGGCAGAGAACTATGGCTACACCTTC	CASSQTRAENYGYTF
.	.	TRBV3-1/TRBV3-2	TRBJ2-3	TGTGCCAGCTTCCCGTCAGAGGGCACAGATACGCAGTATTTT	CASFPSEGTDTQYF
.	few	TRBV5-1	TRBJ2-3	TGCGCCAGCAGCTTGCAGGATACGCAGTATTTT	CASSLQDTQYF
.	once	TRBV15	TRBJ2-1	TGTGCCACCAGCAGAGATTCTTTCTCCGGGTCCGATCGCAATGAGCAGTTCTTC	CATSRDSFSGSDRNEQFF
TRBD1	.	TRBV18	TRBJ2-3	TGTGCCAGCTCCCAAGGACAGGGCACAGATACGCAGTATTTT	CASSQGQGTDTQYF
.	.	TRBV7-3	TRBJ2-3	TGTGCCAGCAGCGTGGACTCCACAGATACGCAGTATTTT	CASSVDSTDTQYF
TRBD1	.	TRBV6-5	TRBJ2-7	TGTGCCAGCCGGTGGACAGGGAAGGACGAGCAGTACTTC	CASRWTGKDEQYF
.	.	TRBV6-5	TRBJ2-1	TGTGCCAGCAGTTACTCGAACTCTGAGCAGTTCTTC	CASSYSNSEQFF
TRBD1	.	TRBV5-1	TRBJ1-1	TGCGCCAGCAGCGACCACAGGGGGCCCACTGAAGCTTTCTTT	CASSDHRGPTEAFF
TRBD2	once	TRBV7-3	TRBJ2-1	TGTGCCAGCAGCTCCTCTGCTGCTAGCGGATACAATGAGCAGTTCTTC	CASSSSAASGYNEQFF
.	.	TRBV2	TRBJ2-7	TGTGCCAGCAGTGATCACGGTGCCGATACCTACGAGCAGTACTTC	CASSDHGADTYEQYF
.	once	TRBV24-1	TRBJ2-2	TGTGCCACCAGTCCCTTTAGTTTGTCCGGGGAGCTGTTTTTT	CATSPFSLSGELFF
.	.	TRBV6-1	TRBJ2-4	TGTGCCAGCAGTGAAGGTCTAGCGTTAGCCAAAAACATTCAGTACTTC	CASSEGLALAKNIQYF
.	once	TRBV28	TRBJ2-2	TGTGCCAGCAGTTTCCTCGACATTAACACCGGGGAGCTGTTTTTT	CASSFLDINTGELFF
TRBD1	.	TRBV5-1	TRBJ2-1	TGCGCCAGCAGCTTCCCCGGGACAGGGCAGGATGAGCAGTTCTTC	CASSFPGTGQDEQFF
.	once	TRBV28	TRBJ2-1	TGTGCCAGCAGTTTAGGGCTTGGTGAGCAGTTCTTC	CASSLGLGEQFF
TRBD2	.	TRBV11-2	TRBJ2-1	TGTGCCAGCAGCTTCCGGACTAGCTCGGGGTATGAGCAGTTCTTC	CASSFRTSSGYEQFF
TRBD1	.	TRBV6-5	TRBJ1-5	TGTGCCAGCAGTCACGGGACAGCTAGCAATCAGCCCCAGCATTTT	CASSHGTASNQPQHF
TRBD1	once	TRBV6-2/TRBV6-3	TRBJ1-6	TGTGCCAGCAGTTACTCGGGACAGAATTCACCCCTCCACTTT	CASSYSGQNSPLHF
.	.	TRBV10-2	TRBJ2-1	TGCGCCAGCAGGGACTACTACAATGAGCAGTTCTTC	CASRDYYNEQFF
.	once	TRBV3-1/TRBV3-2	TRBJ2-3	TGTGCCAGCAGCCAAGATCAGGCGGGGATCACAGATACGCAGTATTTT	CASSQDQAGITDTQYF